The rows below give T cell receptor beta chains drawn from one sample of a study of cytomegalovirus exposure and HLA in healthy donors. The assay was immunoSEQ multiplex PCR, and TCRdb's table has in-frame clones only and misses some. The table records about 140,000 clones, approximately 80% of them present only once. The sample comprised PBMCs. These receptors were collected from a man aged 35-49 years in good health and CMV-seronegative. Both conserved end residues are part of each CDR3.

TRBV9	TRBJ2-3	15	CASSVVGHLADTQYF
TRBV11-2	TRBJ1-4	16	CASSPFGGGPNEKLFF
TRBV2	TRBJ2-6	15	CASREDNSGANVLTF
TRBV7-2	TRBJ2-5	14	CASSEGGIQETQYF
TRBV7-2	TRBJ2-3	15	CASSLQVSSTDTQYF
TRBV7-2	TRBJ1-2	15	CASSSRTGGTYGYTF
TRBV7-2	TRBJ2-3	17	CASSPPMGLAGGDTQYF
TRBV5-6	TRBJ2-2	15	CASSLLEKSPGELFF
TRBV5-1	TRBJ1-1	15	CASSLVWTGDTEAFF
TRBV7-9	TRBJ2-2	16	CASSPRRELLTGELFF
TRBV4-3	TRBJ2-6	15	CASSQGDSGANVLTF
TRBV7-6	TRBJ1-1	16	CASSRGVAGGGTEAFF
TRBV5-6	TRBJ2-7	13	CASFPQGAGEQYF
TRBV27	TRBJ2-7	12	CASRGGSNEQYF
TRBV4-1	TRBJ2-3	12	CASSHITDTQYF
TRBV25-1	TRBJ2-7	17	CASSEWDSGRGSYEQYF
TRBV28	TRBJ1-4	13	CATRGGANEKLFF
TRBV7-2	TRBJ2-1	15	CASSLAGQGYNEQFF
TRBV29-1	TRBJ2-5	12	CSVAGVRETQYF
TRBV11-3	-	15	CASSLGEGPIYEQYF
TRBV28	TRBJ2-5	18	CASSRGTSGSGVQETQYF
TRBV11-3	TRBJ1-1	13	CASSSQVNTEAFF
TRBV11-2	TRBJ1-1	14	CASSSWDRQNEAFF
TRBV4-3	TRBJ2-7	15	CASSQGQGQVYEQYF
TRBV10-1	TRBJ1-6	19	CASSAPPIRAGGCHSPLHF
TRBV4-2	TRBJ2-7	18	CASSQDGSGGNIYYEQYF